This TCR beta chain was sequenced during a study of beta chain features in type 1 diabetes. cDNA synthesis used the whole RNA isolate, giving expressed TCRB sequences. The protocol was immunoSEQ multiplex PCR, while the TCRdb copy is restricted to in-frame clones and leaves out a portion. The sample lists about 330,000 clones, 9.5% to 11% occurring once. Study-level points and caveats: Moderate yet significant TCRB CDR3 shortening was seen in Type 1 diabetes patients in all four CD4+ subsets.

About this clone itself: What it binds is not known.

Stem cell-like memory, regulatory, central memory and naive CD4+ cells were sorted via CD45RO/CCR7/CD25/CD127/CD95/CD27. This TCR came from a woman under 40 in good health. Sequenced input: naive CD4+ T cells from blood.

The CDR3 DNA follows: TGCGCCAGCAGCGCTTTGCCGACTAGCGGGAGGCCCAATGAGCAGTTCTTC. Protein sequence: CASSALPTSGRPNEQFF. This rearrangement joins TRBV5-1 to TRBJ2-1; TRBD2 matches 13 bases. V dropped 4 bases and J dropped 6; count of bases not matched to a gene: 10. CDR3 length: 17 residues. The germline V gene encodes CDR1 SGHRS and CDR2 YFSETQ.